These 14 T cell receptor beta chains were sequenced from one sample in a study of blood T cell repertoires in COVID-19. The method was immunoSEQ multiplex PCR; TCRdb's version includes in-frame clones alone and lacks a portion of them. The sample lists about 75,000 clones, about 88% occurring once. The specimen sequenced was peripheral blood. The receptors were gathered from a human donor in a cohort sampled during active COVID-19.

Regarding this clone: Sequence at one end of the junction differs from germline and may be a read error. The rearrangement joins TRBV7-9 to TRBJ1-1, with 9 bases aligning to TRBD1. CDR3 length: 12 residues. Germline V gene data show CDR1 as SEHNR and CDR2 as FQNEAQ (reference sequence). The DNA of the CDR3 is TGTGCCAGCAGCTCTCCGGACAGGGGCGGCCTATTT. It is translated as CASSSPDRGGLF.

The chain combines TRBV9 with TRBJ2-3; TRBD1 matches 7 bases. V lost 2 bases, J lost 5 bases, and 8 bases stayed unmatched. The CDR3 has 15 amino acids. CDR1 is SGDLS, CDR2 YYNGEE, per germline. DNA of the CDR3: TGTGCCAGCAGCGTTCGGGGAACAGGGGAAGATACGCAGTATTTT. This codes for CASSVRGTGEDTQYF.

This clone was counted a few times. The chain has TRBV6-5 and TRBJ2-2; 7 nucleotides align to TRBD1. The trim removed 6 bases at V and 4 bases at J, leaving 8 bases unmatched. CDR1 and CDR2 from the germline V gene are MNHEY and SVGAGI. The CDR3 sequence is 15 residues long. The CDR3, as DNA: TGTGCCAGCAGGAAAAGGGACAGAACCACCGGGGAGCTGTTTTTT. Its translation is CASRKRDRTTGELFF.

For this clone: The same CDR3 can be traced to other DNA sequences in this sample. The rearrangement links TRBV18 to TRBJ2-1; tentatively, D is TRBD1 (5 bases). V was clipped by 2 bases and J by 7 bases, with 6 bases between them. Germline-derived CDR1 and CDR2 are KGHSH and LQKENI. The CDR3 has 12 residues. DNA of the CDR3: TGTGCCAGCTCACCAGACAGAAATGAGCAGTTCTTC. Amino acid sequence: CASSPDRNEQFF.

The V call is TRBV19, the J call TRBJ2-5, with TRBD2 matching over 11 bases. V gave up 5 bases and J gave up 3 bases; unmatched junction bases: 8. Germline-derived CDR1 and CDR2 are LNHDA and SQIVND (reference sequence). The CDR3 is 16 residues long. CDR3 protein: CASSPFPGLAEETQYF. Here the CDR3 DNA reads TGTGCCAGTAGTCCTTTTCCGGGACTAGCGGAAGAGACCCAGTACTTC.

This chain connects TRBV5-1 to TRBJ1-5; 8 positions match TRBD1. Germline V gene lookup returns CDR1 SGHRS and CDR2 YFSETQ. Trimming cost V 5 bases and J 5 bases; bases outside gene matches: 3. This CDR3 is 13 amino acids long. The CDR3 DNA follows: TGCGCCAGCAGAATGGACAGGGATCAGCCCCAGCATTTT. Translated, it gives CASRMDRDQPQHF. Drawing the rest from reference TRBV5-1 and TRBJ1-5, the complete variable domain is KAGVTQTPRYLIKTRGQQVTLSCSPISGHRSVSWYQQTPGQGLQFLFEYFSETQRNKGNFPGRFSGRQFSNSRSEMNVSTLELGDSALYLCASRMDRDQPQHFGDGTRLSIL.

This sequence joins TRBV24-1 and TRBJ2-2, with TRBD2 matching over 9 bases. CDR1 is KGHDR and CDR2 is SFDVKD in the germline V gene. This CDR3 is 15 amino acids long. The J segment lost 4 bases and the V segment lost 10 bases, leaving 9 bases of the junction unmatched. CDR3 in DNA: TGTGCCACAGAGCCGGGGACTAGCCTCACCGGGGAGCTGTTTTTT. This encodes CATEPGTSLTGELFF.

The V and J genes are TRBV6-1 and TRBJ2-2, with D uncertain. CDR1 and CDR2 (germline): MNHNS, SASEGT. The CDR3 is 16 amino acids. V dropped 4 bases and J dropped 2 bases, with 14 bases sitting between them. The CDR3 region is CASSAQTVINTGELFF. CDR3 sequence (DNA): TGTGCCAGCAGTGCGCAAACAGTGATAAACACCGGGGAGCTGTTTTTT.

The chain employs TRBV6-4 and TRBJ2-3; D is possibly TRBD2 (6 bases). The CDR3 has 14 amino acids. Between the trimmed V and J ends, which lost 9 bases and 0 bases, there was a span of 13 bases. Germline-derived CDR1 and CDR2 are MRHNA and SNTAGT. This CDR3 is CASRLGPSTDTQYF. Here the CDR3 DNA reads TGTGCCAGTCGACTAGGCCCTAGCACAGATACGCAGTATTTT.

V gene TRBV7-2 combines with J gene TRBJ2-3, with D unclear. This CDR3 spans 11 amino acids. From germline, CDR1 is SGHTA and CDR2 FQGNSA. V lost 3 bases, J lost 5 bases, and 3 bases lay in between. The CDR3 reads CASSFKDTQYF. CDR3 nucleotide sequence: TGTGCCAGCAGCTTTAAAGATACGCAGTATTTT.

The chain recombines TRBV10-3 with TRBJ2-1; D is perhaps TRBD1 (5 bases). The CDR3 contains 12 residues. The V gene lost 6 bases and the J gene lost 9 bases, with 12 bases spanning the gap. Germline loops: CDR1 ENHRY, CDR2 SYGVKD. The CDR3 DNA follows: TGTGCCATCAGGCCTCTTCAGGGTGAGCAGTTCTTC. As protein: CAIRPLQGEQFF.

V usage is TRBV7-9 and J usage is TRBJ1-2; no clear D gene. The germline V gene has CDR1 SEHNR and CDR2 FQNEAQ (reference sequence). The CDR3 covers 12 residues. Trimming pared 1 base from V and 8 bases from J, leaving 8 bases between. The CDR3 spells CASSLDTRGYTF. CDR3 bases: TGTGCCAGCAGCTTAGATACACGAGGCTACACCTTC. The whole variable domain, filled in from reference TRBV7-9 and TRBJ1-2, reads DTGVSQNPRHKITKRGQNVTFRCDPISEHNRLYWYRQTLGQGPEFLTYFQNEAQLEKSRLLSDRFSAERPKGSFSTLEIQRTEQGDSAMYLCASSLDTRGYTFGSGTRLTVV.

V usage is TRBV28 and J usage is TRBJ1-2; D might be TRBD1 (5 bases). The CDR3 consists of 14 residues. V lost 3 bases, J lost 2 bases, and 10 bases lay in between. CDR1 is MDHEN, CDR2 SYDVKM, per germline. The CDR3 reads CASSFPGNNYGYTF. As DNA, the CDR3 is TGTGCCAGCAGTTTCCCAGGGAACAACTATGGCTACACCTTC.

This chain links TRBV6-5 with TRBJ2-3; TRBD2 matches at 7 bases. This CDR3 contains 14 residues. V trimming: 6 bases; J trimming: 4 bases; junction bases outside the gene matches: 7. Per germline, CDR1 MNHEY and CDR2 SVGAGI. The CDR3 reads CASRGGGSPDTQYF. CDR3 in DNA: TGTGCCAGCAGGGGGGGAGGGTCCCCAGATACGCAGTATTTT.